These T cell receptor beta chains were read from a single sample in a study of molecular identifiers for immune sequencing clone quantification. One entry per CDR3 protein, called by TCRdb with MiXCR from the PCR reads. The repertoire has under 65,000 distinct CDR3 sequences, under 30% of them found once; the top ten carry 1.5% to 2%. Sequencing used naive CD8+ T cells from blood, with Jurkat cell RNA spiked in. The origin of the receptors is a human donor in good health. Some libraries in this study had Jurkat cell RNA spiked in. The CDR3 runs from the conserved cysteine through the conserved F or W. D genes are given only for firm matches. Size values are once, few and many counts, or a class for expanded clones, and some rows have none.

d_gene | j_gene | v_gene | abundance | CDR3nt | CDR3aa
- | TRBJ1-1 | TRBV30 | few | TGTGCCTGGAATCGATGGGGGAGGGACACTGAAGCTTTCTTT | CAWNRWGRDTEAFF
TRBD2 | TRBJ2-1 | TRBV19 | - | TGTGTCAGTAGTCTTCGCGGGGGTGGCCCCTACAATGAGCAGTTCTTC | CVSSLRGGGPYNEQFF
- | TRBJ1-5 | TRBV7-2 | many | TGTGCCAGCAGCTTCAGAGTTGATCAGCCCCAGCATTTT | CASSFRVDQPQHF
TRBD2 | TRBJ2-3 | TRBV6-5 | many | TGTGCCAGCAGGGTAGCGGGAGGCCCTTCCACAGATACGCAGTATTTT | CASRVAGGPSTDTQYF
- | TRBJ2-4 | TRBV6-4 | many | TGTGCCAGCAGTGACTATGTACTTTTAGCCAAAAACATTCAGTACTTC | CASSDYVLLAKNIQYF
TRBD1 | TRBJ1-1 | TRBV9 | many | TGTGCCAGCAGCGTGACAGGGCTGGACACTGAAGCTTTCTTT | CASSVTGLDTEAFF
- | TRBJ2-3 | TRBV9 | many | TGTGCCAGCAGCGAGAGCTCGGGGGGCCCGGTGGATACGCAGTATTTT | CASSESSGGPVDTQYF
- | TRBJ1-5 | TRBV19 | many | TGTGCCAGTGATGGGGGGGAGGACAGACCAGCCAATCAGCCCCAGCATTTT | CASDGGEDRPANQPQHF
- | TRBJ1-2 | TRBV4-1 | - | TGCGCCAGCAGCCAAGATGTCTCGGGATTTACTAACTATGGCTACACCTTC | CASSQDVSGFTNYGYTF
- | TRBJ1-1 | TRBV19 | once | TGTGCCAGTAGTATGACAGGTTGGACTGTAGCTTTCTTT | CASSMTGWTVAFF
TRBD2 | TRBJ2-5 | TRBV29-1 | many | TGCAGCGTTGAGGGGACTAGCGGGAGGGCAGAGACCCAGTACTTC | CSVEGTSGRAETQYF
- | TRBJ2-1 | TRBV19 | few | TGTGCCAGTAGTATTCAGGCCGAGACTTACAATGAGCAGTTCTTC | CASSIQAETYNEQFF
- | TRBJ1-4 | TRBV7-8 | many | TGTGCCAGCAGCTTGCGTCCGCTCGGTGAAAAACTGTTTTTT | CASSLRPLGEKLFF
- | TRBJ1-1 | TRBV20-1 | many | TGCAGTGCTAGAGATACCAGGAACACTGAAGCTTTCTTT | CSARDTRNTEAFF
TRBD1 | TRBJ1-4 | TRBV4-1 | many | TGCGCCAGCAGCCATATACAGGGGCGGGGAAATGAAAAACTGTTTTTT | CASSHIQGRGNEKLFF
- | TRBJ1-5 | TRBV4-3 | many | TGCGCCAGCAGCCCCCAGGGGACTCCCGGGCAGCCCCAGCATTTT | CASSPQGTPGQPQHF
- | TRBJ1-1 | TRBV13 | many | TGTGCCAGCAGCTTAGGAACAGGTGAAGCTTTCTTT | CASSLGTGEAFF
TRBD1 | TRBJ1-2 | TRBV4-3 | many | TGCGCCAGCAGACGGGCCGGGACAGACTATGGCTACACCTTC | CASRRAGTDYGYTF
- | TRBJ2-5 | TRBV7-9 | many | TGTGCCAGCAGCTTAGGGAGAAAGACGCAAGAGACCCAGTACTTC | CASSLGRKTQETQYF
TRBD2 | TRBJ2-1 | TRBV29-1 | - | TGCAGCGTTGAACGCCAGGGAGGGTACGATGAGCAGTTCTTC | CSVERQGGYDEQFF
- | TRBJ1-2 | TRBV6-1 | many | TGTGCCAGCAGTGAAGGGGCAGGGCCTTACACCTTC | CASSEGAGPYTF
- | TRBJ2-2 | TRBV12-3/TRBV12-4 | many | TGTGCCAGCAGTCCACGCAGGTCCACCGGGGAGCTGTTTTTT | CASSPRRSTGELFF
- | TRBJ1-2 | TRBV5-4 | - | TGTGCCAGCAGCTTTAATGGGCAGGGAGTTGAAGGCTACACCTTC | CASSFNGQGVEGYTF
- | TRBJ1-5 | TRBV2 | many | TGTGCCAGCACCCCGCGTGAGGTGGGGCGGAGAGGCAATCAGCCCCAGCATTTT | CASTPREVGRRGNQPQHF
- | TRBJ1-5 | TRBV6-6 | few | TGTGCCAGCGGCCCCGACACTACCCCCCCCCCCCAGCATTTT | CASGPDTTPPPQHF
- | TRBJ2-2 | TRBV9 | many | TGTGCCAGCAGCGTATGGGGGACCGGGGAGCTGTTTTTT | CASSVWGTGELFF
- | TRBJ2-3 | TRBV5-1 | few | TGCGCCAGCAGCCCCGTCGGGGTAGTAGATACGCAGTATTTT | CASSPVGVVDTQYF
TRBD2 | TRBJ2-3 | TRBV4-1 | many | TGCGCCAGCAGCCAAGAGTGGCGGGAGGGGACAGATACGCAGTATTTT | CASSQEWREGTDTQYF
TRBD1 | TRBJ2-4 | TRBV13 | - | TGTGCCAGCAGCTCCACCGGGACAGAAGCCAAAAACATTCAGTACTTC | CASSSTGTEAKNIQYF
- | TRBJ2-3 | TRBV12-3/TRBV12-4 | few | TGTGCCAGCACCGAATTGGAGGATACGCAGTATTTT | CASTELEDTQYF
- | TRBJ1-1 | TRBV5-6 | many | TGTGCCAGCAGCTTGGTCAGGACAAAGAACACTGAAGCTTTCTTT | CASSLVRTKNTEAFF
TRBD2 | TRBJ2-3 | TRBV6-2/TRBV6-3 | few | TGTGCCAGCAGTTACCGCGAAATCGGACTAGATCGACCCCCAGATACGCAGTATTTT | CASSYREIGLDRPPDTQYF
TRBD1 | TRBJ2-7 | TRBV7-9 | - | TGTGCCAGCACCCAAACCGGGACAGGGGCCAGCGAGCAGTACTTC | CASTQTGTGASEQYF
- | TRBJ2-7 | TRBV3-1 | many | TGTGCCAGCAGCCAGGCCTCAACCTACGAGCAGTACTTC | CASSQASTYEQYF
TRBD1 | TRBJ2-2 | TRBV4-1 | many | TGCGCCAGCAGCCAACGACCGGGACAGAGCAACACCGGGGAGCTGTTTTTT | CASSQRPGQSNTGELFF
TRBD1 | TRBJ2-2 | TRBV4-1 | many | TGCGCCAGCAGCCAAGTCGTTCCGGGACAGGGGAGGGGTAGGACCGGGGAGCTGTTTTTT | CASSQVVPGQGRGRTGELFF
TRBD1 | TRBJ2-1 | TRBV4-2 | - | TGTGCCAGCAGCCAAGTGGACAGGGCTTCCTACAATGAGCAGTTCTTC | CASSQVDRASYNEQFF
TRBD1 | TRBJ2-2 | TRBV7-9 | many | TGTGCCAGCAGCCCCCGACAGGGGGCGAACACCGGGGAGCTGTTTTTT | CASSPRQGANTGELFF
- | TRBJ1-1 | TRBV20-1 | many | TGCAGTGCTACGTCACTTACGGGGAACACTGAAGCTTTCTTT | CSATSLTGNTEAFF
TRBD1 | TRBJ2-5 | TRBV5-1 | many | TGCGCCAGCAGCTTGATGGGACAGGGGACAGAGACCCAGTACTTC | CASSLMGQGTETQYF
- | TRBJ1-4 | TRBV20-1 | few | - | CSAVSTLTGRVKNCFF
- | TRBJ1-3 | TRBV5-6 | many | TGTGCCAGCAGCTTGGGCAGGGGAAAATCAAACACCATATATTTT | CASSLGRGKSNTIYF
TRBD1 | TRBJ2-3 | TRBV29-1 | many | TGCAGCGTGCCCGGGACAGGTTTTAGCACAGATACGCAGTATTTT | CSVPGTGFSTDTQYF
TRBD2 | TRBJ2-1 | TRBV29-1 | many | TGCAGCGGGATGGGACTAGCGGGGGGCTACAATGAGCAGTTCTTC | CSGMGLAGGYNEQFF